A single T cell receptor beta chain is shown here with its context. This sample was taken from a study of beta chain features in type 1 diabetes. Every bit of the isolated RNA underwent reverse transcription, so sequencing read expressed TCRB transcripts. Sequencing used immunoSEQ multiplex PCR; TCRdb keeps in-frame clones, though not all of them. In the table there are roughly 500,000 clones, around 30% of which are singletons. CDR3 length: 14 residues. The V gene lost 0 bases and the J gene lost 6 bases, with 13 bases spanning the gap. The germline V gene has CDR1 SGHRS and CDR2 YFSETQ. The V and J genes are TRBV5-1 and TRBJ2-7, with D maybe TRBD2 (5 bases). The source is a man aged 18 to 29 in good health. The sequencing sample was made of naive CD4+ T cells from blood. DNA of the CDR3: TGCGCCAGCAGCTTGGATCCAGGTGCGGGCGAGCAGTACTTC. It is translated as CASSLDPGAGEQYF.